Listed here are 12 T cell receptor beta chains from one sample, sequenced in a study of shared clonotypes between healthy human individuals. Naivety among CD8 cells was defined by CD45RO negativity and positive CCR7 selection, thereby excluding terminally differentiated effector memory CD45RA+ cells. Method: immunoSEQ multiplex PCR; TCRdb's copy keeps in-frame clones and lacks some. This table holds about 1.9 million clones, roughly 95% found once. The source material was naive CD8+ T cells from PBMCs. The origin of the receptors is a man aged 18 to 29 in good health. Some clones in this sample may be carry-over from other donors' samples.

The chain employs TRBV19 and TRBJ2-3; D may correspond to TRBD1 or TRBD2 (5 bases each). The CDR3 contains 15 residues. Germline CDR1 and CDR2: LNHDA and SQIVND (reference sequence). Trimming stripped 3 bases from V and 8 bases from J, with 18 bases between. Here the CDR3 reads CASSMLRDRRGTQYF. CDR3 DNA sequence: TGTGCCAGTAGTATGTTAAGGGACCGCCGAGGTACGCAGTATTTT.

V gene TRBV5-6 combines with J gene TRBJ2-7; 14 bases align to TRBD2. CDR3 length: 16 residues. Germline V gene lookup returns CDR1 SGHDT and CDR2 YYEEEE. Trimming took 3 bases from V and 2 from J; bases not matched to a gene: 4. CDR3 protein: CASSYTTSGRAYEQYF. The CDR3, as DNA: TGTGCCAGCAGCTATACGACTAGCGGGAGGGCCTACGAGCAGTACTTC.

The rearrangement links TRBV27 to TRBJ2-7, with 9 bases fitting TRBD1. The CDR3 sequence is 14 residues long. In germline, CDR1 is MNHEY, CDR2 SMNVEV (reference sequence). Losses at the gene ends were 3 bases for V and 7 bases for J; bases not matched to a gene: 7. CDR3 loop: CASSFRDRAREQYF. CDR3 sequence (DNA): TGTGCCAGCAGTTTCCGGGACAGGGCCAGAGAGCAGTACTTC.

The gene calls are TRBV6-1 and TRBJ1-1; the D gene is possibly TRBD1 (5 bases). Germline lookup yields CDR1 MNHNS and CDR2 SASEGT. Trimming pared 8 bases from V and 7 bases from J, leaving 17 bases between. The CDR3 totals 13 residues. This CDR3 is CASPTEARGEAFF. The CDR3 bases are TGTGCCAGCCCCACAGAGGCTAGGGGTGAAGCTTTCTTT.

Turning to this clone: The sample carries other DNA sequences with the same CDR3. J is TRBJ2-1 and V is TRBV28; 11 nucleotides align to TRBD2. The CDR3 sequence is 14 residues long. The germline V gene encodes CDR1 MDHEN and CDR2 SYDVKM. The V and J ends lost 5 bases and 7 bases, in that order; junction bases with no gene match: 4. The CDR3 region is CASSVAGGTNEQFF. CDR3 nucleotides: TGTGCCAGCAGTGTAGCGGGAGGGACAAATGAGCAGTTCTTC.

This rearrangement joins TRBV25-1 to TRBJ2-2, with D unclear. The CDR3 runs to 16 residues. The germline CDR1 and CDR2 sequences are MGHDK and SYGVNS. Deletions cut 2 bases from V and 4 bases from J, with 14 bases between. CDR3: CASSEPWPVITGELFF. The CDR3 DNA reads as TGTGCCAGCAGTGAACCGTGGCCCGTTATCACCGGGGAGCTGTTTTTT. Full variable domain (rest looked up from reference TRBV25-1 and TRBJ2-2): EADIYQTPRYLVIGTGKKITLECSQTMGHDKMYWYQQDPGMELHLIHYSYGVNSTEKGDLSSESTVSRIRTEHFPLTLESARPSHTSQYLCASSEPWPVITGELFFGEGSRLTVL.

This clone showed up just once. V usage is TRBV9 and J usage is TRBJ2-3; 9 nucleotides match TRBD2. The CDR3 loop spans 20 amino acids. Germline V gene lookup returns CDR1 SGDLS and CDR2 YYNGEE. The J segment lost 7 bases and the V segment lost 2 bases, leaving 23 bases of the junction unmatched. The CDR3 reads CASSVQAYISSGNPAHTQYF. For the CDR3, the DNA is TGTGCCAGCAGCGTCCAAGCGTACATATCTAGCGGGAACCCCGCCCATACGCAGTATTTT.

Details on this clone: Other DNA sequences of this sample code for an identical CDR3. CDR3 in amino acids: CASSFGRNYGYTF. CDR3 DNA sequence: TGTGCCAGCAGTTTCGGAAGGAATTATGGCTACACCTTC. This sequence joins TRBV27 and TRBJ1-2; D unresolved. From germline, CDR1 is MNHEY and CDR2 SMNVEV (reference sequence). The V end lost 3 bases, the J end lost 5 bases, and 10 bases lay between the germline ends. The CDR3 has 13 residues.

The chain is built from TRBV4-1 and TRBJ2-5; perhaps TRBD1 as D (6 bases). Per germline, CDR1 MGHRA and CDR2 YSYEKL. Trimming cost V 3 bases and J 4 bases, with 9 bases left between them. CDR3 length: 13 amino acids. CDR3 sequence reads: CASSQGAGETQYF. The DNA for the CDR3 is TGCGCCAGCAGCCAGGGGGCGGGAGAGACCCAGTACTTC.

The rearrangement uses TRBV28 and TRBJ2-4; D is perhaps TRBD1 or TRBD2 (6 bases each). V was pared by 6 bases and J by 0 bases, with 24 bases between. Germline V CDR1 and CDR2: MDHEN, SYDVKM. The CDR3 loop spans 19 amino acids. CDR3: CASSSPTWGAHLAKNIQYF. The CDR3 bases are TGTGCCAGCAGCTCACCGACCTGGGGGGCCCACTTAGCCAAAAACATTCAGTACTTC.

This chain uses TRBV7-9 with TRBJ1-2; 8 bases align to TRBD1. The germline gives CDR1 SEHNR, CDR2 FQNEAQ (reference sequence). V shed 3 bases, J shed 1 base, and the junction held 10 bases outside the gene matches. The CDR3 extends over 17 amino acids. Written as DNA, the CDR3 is TGTGCCAGCAGCTTTGGGACAGGCCCTCACCTTAACTATGGCTACACCTTC. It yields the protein CASSFGTGPHLNYGYTF. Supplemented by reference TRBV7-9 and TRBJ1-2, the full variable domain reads DTGVSQNPRHKITKRGQNVTFRCDPISEHNRLYWYRQTLGQGPEFLTYFQNEAQLEKSRLLSDRFSAERPKGSFSTLEIQRTEQGDSAMYLCASSFGTGPHLNYGYTFGSGTRLTVV.

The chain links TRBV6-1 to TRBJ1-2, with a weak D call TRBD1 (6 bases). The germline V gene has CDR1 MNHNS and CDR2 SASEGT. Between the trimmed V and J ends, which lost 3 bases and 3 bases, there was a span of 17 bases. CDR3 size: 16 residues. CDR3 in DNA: TGTGCCAGCAGTGACCCCCTCCTGGACAGTCACTATGGCTACACCTTC. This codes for CASSDPLLDSHYGYTF.